This T cell receptor beta chain was found in a study of glioma-infiltrating T cells. Study outcomes and limitations: Non-neoplastic patients had below-expected tissue-blood divergence, while all gliomas exceeded expectation.

The CDR3 sequence is 13 residues long. Germline CDR1 and CDR2: MDHEN and SYDVKM. With 7 bases removed from V and 0 bases from J, the gap between germline ends came to 9 bases. This clonotype was found many times. No antigen is known for it. The iRepertoire nested amplicon-rescue multiplex PCR amplified TCR alpha and beta CDR3s from RNA. TCRdb recomputed calls from the multiplex PCR reads with MiXCR, one row per CDR3 protein. The sample carries 150,000 to 200,000 distinct CDR3 sequences, more than 30% recorded once. The origin of this receptor is a human donor with low-grade glioma or glioblastoma, undergoing nonglioma brain surgery, or in good health (not recorded which). Sequencing was carried out using glioma tissue, nonneoplastic brain tissue, or PBMCs (not recorded which). V gene TRBV28 combines with J gene TRBJ1-1; D is ambiguous. As DNA, the CDR3 is TGTGCCAGCAAGTCTTTAATGAACACTGAAGCTTTCTTT. Protein product: CASKSLMNTEAFF.